Following are 10 T cell receptor beta chains from one sample sequenced in a study of cytomegalovirus exposure and HLA in healthy donors. The PCR employed 60 Vbeta primers together with 13 Jbeta primers. The data were produced by immunoSEQ multiplex PCR, yet TCRdb's version contains in-frame clones alone and is incomplete. The sample contains 120,000 or so clones, 15% to 20% of which appear only once. The sample was PBMCs. The origin of the receptors is a female donor in good health and CMV-seropositive.

The rearrangement uses TRBV6-6 and TRBJ1-2; a possible D gene is TRBD1 (5 bases). Trimming stripped 5 bases from V and 1 base from J, with 8 bases between. This CDR3 has 13 amino acids. CDR1 is MNHNY, CDR2 SVGAGI, per germline (reference sequence). The CDR3 nucleotides are TGTGCCAGCAGTCTCAGGGTTAACTATGGCTACACCTTC. Encoded protein: CASSLRVNYGYTF.

This clone was found many times. The chain has TRBV4-2 and TRBJ1-1; 7 bases line up with TRBD1. The ends lost 7 bases at V and 7 bases at J; junction bases unmatched: 12. CDR1 is LGHNA, CDR2 YNFKEQ, per germline. CDR3 length: 14 amino acids. The CDR3 region has the DNA TGTGCCAGCACCAGGGGGTCAGGGGAAGGTGAAGCTTTCTTT. It specifies CASTRGSGEGEAFF.

The chain links TRBV4-1 to TRBJ1-5; D is ambiguous. V shed 0 bases and J shed 7 bases, with 7 bases lying between them. The germline V gene has CDR1 MGHRA and CDR2 YSYEKL. This CDR3 is 13 amino acids long. CDR3 region: CASSQDGKQPQHF. In nucleotides, the CDR3 is TGCGCCAGCAGCCAAGACGGGAAGCAGCCCCAGCATTTT.

This chain joins TRBV27 and TRBJ2-1; TRBD1 agrees at 9 bases. The ends lost 5 bases at V and 4 bases at J; junction bases unmatched: 12. CDR1 and CDR2 (germline): MNHEY, SMNVEV (reference sequence). The CDR3 loop spans 17 amino acids. CDR3 bases: TGTGCCAGCAGTCCGAACCCCCGGGACAGGGTGTACAATGAGCAGTTCTTC. This sequence encodes CASSPNPRDRVYNEQFF.

This clone was detected only once. The chain has TRBV10-1 and TRBJ2-3, with D maybe TRBD1 (6 bases). The ends were cut back, 0 bases at V and 0 bases at J, with 10 bases in the middle. The CDR3 length is 16 residues. Germline V gives CDR1 WNHNN, CDR2 SYGVQD (reference sequence). CDR3 in DNA: TGCGCCAGCAGTGAGTCTTGGGGGCAGAGCACAGATACGCAGTATTTT. Residues: CASSESWGQSTDTQYF.

This chain joins TRBV11-2 and TRBJ1-3; possible D gene TRBD1, 6 bases. Germline assignment: CDR1 SGHAT and CDR2 FQNNGV. The V and J ends lost 5 bases and 2 bases respectively, with 13 bases between them. The CDR3 length is 15 residues. The CDR3: CASSGTGPPGNTIYF. As DNA, the CDR3 is TGTGCCAGCAGCGGCACAGGGCCCCCTGGAAACACCATATATTTT.

The chain recombines TRBV28 with TRBJ1-5; no clear D. CDR1 and CDR2 (germline): MDHEN, SYDVKM. Between the trimmed V and J ends, which lost 8 bases and 3 bases, there was a span of 14 bases. This CDR3 region has 14 residues. CDR3 amino acids: CASASGGSNQPQHF. Written as DNA, the CDR3 is TGTGCCAGCGCCTCAGGTGGGTCCAATCAGCCCCAGCATTTT.

The J gene is TRBJ2-1, the V gene TRBV18, with 16 bases identical to TRBD2. Germline-derived CDR1 and CDR2 are KGHSH and LQKENI. CDR3 length: 19 residues. V shed 3 bases and J 4 bases; nucleotides not matched to a gene: 9. The CDR3 DNA sequence: TGTGCCAGCTCACCGACGGGACTAGCGGGGGGGCCGAAATACAATGAGCAGTTCTTC. Amino acids: CASSPTGLAGGPKYNEQFF.

V and J are TRBV4-3 and TRBJ2-7; D possibly corresponds to TRBD2 (6 bases). Trimming removed 0 bases at V and 0 bases at J, with 9 bases between. In germline, CDR1 is LGHNA, CDR2 YSLEER. This CDR3 region has 15 residues. CDR3 region: CASSQEASASYEQYF. In nucleotides, the CDR3 is TGCGCCAGCAGCCAAGAAGCTAGCGCCTCCTACGAGCAGTACTTC.

The chain is built from TRBV15 and TRBJ2-3; 8 bases match TRBD2. The V segment lost 3 bases and the J segment 5 bases; nucleotides outside the gene matches: 4. CDR1 and CDR2 (germline): LNHNV, YYDKDF (reference sequence). The CDR3 is 14 amino acids. CDR3 DNA: TGTGCCACCAGCAGTGGACTAGCAATAGATACGCAGTATTTT. Translated, it gives CATSSGLAIDTQYF.